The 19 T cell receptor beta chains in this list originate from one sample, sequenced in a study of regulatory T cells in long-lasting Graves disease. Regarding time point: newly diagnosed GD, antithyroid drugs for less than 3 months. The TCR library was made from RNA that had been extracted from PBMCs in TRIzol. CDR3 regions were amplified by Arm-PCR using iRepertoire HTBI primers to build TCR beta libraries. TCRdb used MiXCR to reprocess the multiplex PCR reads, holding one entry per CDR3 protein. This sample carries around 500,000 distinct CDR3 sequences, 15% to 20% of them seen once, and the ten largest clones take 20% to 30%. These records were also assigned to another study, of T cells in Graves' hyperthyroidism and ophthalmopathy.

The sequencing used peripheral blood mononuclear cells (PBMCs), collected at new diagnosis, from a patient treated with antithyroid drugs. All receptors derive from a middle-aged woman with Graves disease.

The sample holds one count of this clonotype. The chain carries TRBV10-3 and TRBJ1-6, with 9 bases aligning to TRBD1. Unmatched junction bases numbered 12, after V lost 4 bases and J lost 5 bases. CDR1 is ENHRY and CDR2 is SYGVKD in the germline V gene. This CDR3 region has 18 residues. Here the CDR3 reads CAISVYPIGTGNNSPLHF. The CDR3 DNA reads TGTGCCATCAGTGTGTATCCTATCGGGACAGGGAATAATTCACCCCTCCACTTT.

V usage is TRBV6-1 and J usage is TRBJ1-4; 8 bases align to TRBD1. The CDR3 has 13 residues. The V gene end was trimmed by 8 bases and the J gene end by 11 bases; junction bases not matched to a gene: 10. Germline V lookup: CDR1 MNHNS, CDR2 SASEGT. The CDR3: CASPSTWTGKLFF. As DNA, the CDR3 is TGTGCCAGCCCCTCCACGTGGACAGGGAAACTGTTTTTT.

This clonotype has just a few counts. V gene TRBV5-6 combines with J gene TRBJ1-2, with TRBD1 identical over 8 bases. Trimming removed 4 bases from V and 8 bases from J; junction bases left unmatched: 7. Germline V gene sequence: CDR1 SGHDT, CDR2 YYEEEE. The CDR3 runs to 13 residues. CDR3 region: CASSPTGEGGYTF. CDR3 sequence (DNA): TGTGCCAGCAGCCCGACAGGGGAGGGAGGCTACACCTTC.

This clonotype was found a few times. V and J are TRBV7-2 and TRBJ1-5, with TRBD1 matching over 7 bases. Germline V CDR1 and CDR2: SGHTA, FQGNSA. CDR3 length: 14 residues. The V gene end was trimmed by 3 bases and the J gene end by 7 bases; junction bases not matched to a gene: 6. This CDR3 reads CASSFRQGQQPQHF. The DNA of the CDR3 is TGTGCCAGCAGCTTTAGACAGGGACAACAGCCCCAGCATTTT.

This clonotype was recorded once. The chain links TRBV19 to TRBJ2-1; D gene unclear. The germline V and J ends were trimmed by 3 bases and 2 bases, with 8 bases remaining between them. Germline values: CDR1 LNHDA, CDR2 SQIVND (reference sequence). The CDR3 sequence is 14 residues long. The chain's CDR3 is CASSMGTTYNEQFF. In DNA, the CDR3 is TGTGCCAGTAGTATGGGAACTACCTACAATGAGCAGTTCTTC. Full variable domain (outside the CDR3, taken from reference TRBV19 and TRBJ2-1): DGGITQSPKYLFRKEGQNVTLSCEQNLNHDAMYWYRQDPGQGLRLIYYSQIVNDFQKGDIAEGYSVSREKKESFPLTVTSAQKNPTAFYLCASSMGTTYNEQFFGPGTRLTVL.

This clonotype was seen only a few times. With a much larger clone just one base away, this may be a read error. Written as DNA, the CDR3 is TGTGCCAGCAGTGAGATCACCGGGGAGCTGTTTTTT. Its protein product is CASSEITGELFF. The chain links TRBV7-3 to TRBJ2-2; D gene unclear. With 6 bases removed from V and 4 bases from J, the gap between germline ends came to 6 bases. The CDR3 loop spans 12 amino acids. Germline values: CDR1 SGHTA, CDR2 FQGTGA.

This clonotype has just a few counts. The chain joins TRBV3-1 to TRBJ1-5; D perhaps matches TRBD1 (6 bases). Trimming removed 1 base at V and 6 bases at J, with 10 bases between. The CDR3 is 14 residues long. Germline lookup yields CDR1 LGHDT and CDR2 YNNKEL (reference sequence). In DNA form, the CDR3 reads TGTGCCAGCAGCCAAGCAGGGGAGTTTCAGCCCCAGCATTTT. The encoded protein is CASSQAGEFQPQHF.

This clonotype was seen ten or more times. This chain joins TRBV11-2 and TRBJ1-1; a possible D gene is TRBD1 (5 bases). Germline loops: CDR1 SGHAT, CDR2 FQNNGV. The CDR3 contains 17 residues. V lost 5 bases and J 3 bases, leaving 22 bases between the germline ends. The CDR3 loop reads CASSGSGFRALDTEAFF. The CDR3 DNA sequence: TGTGCCAGCAGCGGCAGCGGGTTCAGGGCTTTGGACACTGAAGCTTTCTTT.

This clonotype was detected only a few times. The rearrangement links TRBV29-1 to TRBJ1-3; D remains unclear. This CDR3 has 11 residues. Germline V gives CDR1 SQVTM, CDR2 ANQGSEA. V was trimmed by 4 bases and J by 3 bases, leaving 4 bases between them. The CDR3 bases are TGCAGCGTTGTAGGTGGAAACACCATATATTTT. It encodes CSVVGGNTIYF.

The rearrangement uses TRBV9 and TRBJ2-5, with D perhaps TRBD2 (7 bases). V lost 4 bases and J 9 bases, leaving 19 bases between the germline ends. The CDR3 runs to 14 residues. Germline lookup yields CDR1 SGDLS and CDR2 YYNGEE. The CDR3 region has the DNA TGTGCCAGCAGCAAAGGGGGGGGGATTGAGGCCCAGTACTTC. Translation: CASSKGGGIEAQYF.

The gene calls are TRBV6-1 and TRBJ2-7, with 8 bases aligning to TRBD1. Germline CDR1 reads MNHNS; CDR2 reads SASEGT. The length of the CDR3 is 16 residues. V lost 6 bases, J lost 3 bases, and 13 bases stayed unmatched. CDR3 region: CASSFTPGQVNYEQYF. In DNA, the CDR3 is TGTGCCAGCAGCTTTACTCCGGGACAGGTGAACTACGAGCAGTACTTC.

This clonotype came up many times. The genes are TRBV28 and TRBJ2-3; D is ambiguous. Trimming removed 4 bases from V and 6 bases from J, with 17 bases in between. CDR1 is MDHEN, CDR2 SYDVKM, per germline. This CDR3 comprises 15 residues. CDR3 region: CASSSPPPRPDTQYF. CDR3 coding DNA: TGTGCCAGCAGTTCACCCCCTCCCCGCCCGGATACGCAGTATTTT.

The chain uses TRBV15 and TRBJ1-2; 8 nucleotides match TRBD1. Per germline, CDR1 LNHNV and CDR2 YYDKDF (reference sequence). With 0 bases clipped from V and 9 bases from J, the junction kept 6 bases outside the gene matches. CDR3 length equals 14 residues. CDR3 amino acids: CATSRDTGGLSYTF. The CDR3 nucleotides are TGTGCCACCAGCAGAGATACAGGGGGACTAAGCTACACCTTC. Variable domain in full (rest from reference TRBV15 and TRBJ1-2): DAMVIQNPRYQVTQFGKPVTLSCSQTLNHNVMYWYQQKSSQAPKLLFHYYDKDFNNEADTPDNFQSRRPNTSFCFLDIRSPGLGDTAMYLCATSRDTGGLSYTFGSGTRLTVV.

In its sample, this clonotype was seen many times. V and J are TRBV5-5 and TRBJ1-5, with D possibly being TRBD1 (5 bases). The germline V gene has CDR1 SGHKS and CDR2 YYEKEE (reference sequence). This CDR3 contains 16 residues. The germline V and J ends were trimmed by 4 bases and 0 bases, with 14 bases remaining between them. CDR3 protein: CASSRGVSDSNQPQHF. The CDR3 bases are TGTGCCAGCAGCAGGGGAGTATCCGATAGCAATCAGCCCCAGCATTTT.

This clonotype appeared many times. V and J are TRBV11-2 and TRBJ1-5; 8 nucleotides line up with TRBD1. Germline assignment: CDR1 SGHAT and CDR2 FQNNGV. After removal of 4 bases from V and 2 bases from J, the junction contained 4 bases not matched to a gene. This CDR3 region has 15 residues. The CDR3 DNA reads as TGTGCCAGCAGCTCCCAGACAGGGGGCAATCAGCCCCAGCATTTT. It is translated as CASSSQTGGNQPQHF.

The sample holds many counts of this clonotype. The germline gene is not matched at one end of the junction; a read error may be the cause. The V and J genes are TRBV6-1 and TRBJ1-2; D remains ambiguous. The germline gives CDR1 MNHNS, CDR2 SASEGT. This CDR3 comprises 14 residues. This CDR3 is CASSDERVGGGYTF. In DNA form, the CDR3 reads TGCGCCAGCAGTGATGAGAGGGTCGGTGGTGGCTACACCTTC.

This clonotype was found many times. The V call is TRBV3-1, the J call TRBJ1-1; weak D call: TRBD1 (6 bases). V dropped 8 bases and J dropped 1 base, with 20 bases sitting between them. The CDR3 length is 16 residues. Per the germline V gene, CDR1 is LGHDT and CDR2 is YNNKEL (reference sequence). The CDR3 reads CASSDSDYIRNTEAFF. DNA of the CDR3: TGTGCCAGCTCGGACAGCGACTACATAAGGAACACTGAAGCTTTCTTT.

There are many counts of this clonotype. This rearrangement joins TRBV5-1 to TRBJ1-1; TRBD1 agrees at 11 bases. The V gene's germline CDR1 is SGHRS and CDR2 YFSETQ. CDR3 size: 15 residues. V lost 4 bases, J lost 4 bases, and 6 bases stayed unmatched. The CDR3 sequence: CASSLWTGGGTEAFF. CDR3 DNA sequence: TGCGCCAGCAGCCTATGGACAGGGGGCGGCACTGAAGCTTTCTTT.

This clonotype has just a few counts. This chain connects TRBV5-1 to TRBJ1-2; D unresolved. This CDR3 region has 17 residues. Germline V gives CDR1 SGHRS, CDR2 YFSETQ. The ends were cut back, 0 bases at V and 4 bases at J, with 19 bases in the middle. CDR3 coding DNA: TGCGCCAGCAGCTTGGGGGCTGCGGGATTGGAAGGCTATGGCTACACCTTC. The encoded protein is CASSLGAAGLEGYGYTF.